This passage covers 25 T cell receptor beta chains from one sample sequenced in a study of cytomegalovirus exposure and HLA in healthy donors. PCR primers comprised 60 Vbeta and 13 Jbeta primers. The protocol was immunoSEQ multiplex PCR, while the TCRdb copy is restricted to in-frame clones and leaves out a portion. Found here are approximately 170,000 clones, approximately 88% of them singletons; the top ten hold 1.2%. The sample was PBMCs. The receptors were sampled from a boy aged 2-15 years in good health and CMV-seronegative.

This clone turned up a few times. DNA of the CDR3: TGCGCCAGCAGCTCTTACAGGACTAGCGGGGAGGGTGATACGCAGTATTTT. This gives the protein CASSSYRTSGEGDTQYF. The V gene is TRBV5-1, the J gene TRBJ2-3; 12 nucleotides line up with TRBD2. This CDR3 is 17 amino acids long. After removal of 3 bases from V and 6 bases from J, the junction contained 11 bases not matched to a gene. Germline CDR1 SGHRS, CDR2 YFSETQ. The variable domain in full, with the rest retrieved from reference TRBV5-1 and TRBJ2-3, is KAGVTQTPRYLIKTRGQQVTLSCSPISGHRSVSWYQQTPGQGLQFLFEYFSETQRNKGNFPGRFSGRQFSNSRSEMNVSTLELGDSALYLCASSSYRTSGEGDTQYFGPGTRLTVL.

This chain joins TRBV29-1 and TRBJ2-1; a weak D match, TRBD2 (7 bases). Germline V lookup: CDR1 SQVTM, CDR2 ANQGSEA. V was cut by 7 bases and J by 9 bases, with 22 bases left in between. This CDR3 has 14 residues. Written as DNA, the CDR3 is TGCAGCGGGGGGGGCGGGAGTATGGAGCCTGAGCAGTTCTTC. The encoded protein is CSGGGGSMEPEQFF.

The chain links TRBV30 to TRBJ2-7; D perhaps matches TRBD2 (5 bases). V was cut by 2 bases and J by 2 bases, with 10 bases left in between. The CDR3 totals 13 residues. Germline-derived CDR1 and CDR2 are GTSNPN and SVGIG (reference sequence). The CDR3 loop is CAWSKDSTYEQYF. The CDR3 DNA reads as TGTGCCTGGAGTAAGGACTCAACCTACGAGCAGTACTTC.

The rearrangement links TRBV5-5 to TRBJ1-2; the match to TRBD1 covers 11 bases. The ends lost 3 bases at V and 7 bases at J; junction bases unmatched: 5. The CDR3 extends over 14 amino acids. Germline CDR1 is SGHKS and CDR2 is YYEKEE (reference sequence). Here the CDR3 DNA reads TGTGCCAGCAGCTGGACAGGGGGCGTCGGTGGCTACACCTTC. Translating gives CASSWTGGVGGYTF.

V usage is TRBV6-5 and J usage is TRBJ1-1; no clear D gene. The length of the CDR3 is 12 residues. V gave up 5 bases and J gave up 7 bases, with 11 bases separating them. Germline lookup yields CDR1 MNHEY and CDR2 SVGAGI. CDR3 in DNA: TGTGCCAGCAGTCCGTATCTCGGTGAAGCTTTCTTT. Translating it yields CASSPYLGEAFF.

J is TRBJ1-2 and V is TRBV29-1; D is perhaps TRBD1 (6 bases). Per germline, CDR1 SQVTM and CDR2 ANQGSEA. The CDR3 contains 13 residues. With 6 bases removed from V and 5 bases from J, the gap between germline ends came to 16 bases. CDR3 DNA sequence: TGCAGCGTCGTCGCGGGGAGGGGGTATGGCTACACCTTC. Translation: CSVVAGRGYGYTF.

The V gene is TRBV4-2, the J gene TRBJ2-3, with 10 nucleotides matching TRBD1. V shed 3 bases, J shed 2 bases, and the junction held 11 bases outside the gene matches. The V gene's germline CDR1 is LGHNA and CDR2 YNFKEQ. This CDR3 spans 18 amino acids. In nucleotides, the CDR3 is TGTGCCAGCAGCCAGAACCCCTGGACAGGGGGGACCACAGATACGCAGTATTTT. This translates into CASSQNPWTGGTTDTQYF.

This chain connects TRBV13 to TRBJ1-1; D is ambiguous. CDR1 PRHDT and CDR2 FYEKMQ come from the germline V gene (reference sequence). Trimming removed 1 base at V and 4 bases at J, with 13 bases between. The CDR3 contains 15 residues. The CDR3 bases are TGTGCCAGCAGCTTAGCTAACCGGAGAGGCACTGAAGCTTTCTTT. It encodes CASSLANRRGTEAFF.

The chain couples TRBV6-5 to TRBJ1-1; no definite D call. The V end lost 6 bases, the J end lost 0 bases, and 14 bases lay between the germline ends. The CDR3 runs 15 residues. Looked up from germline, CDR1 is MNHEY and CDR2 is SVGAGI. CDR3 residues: CASSPLAGLNTEAFF. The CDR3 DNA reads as TGTGCCAGCAGCCCCCTCGCGGGGTTGAACACTGAAGCTTTCTTT.

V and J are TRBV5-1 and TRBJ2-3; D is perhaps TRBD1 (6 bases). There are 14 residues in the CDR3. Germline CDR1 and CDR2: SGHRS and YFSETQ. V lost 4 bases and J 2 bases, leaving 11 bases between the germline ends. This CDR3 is CASSPRDNTDTQYF. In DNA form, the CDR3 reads TGCGCCAGCAGCCCCCGGGACAACACAGATACGCAGTATTTT.

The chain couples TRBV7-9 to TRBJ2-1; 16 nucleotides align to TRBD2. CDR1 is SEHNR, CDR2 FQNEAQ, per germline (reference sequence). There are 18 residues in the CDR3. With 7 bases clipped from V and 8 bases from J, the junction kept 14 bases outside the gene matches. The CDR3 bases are TGTGCCAGCACCCAGGGACTAGCGGGAGGGCCGCGCGTGGATGAGCAGTTCTTC. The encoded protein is CASTQGLAGGPRVDEQFF.

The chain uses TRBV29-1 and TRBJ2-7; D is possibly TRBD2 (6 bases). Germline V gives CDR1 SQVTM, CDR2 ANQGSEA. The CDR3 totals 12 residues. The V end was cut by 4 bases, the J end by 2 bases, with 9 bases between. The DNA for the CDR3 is TGCAGCGTTGTAGGGGAGGCCTACGAGCAGTACTTC. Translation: CSVVGEAYEQYF.

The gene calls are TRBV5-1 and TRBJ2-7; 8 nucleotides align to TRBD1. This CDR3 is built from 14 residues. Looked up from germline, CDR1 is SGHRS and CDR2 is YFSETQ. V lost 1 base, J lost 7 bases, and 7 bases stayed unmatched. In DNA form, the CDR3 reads TGCGCCAGCAGCTTGTTGGGCAGGGGGCTTGAGCAGTACTTC. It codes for CASSLLGRGLEQYF.

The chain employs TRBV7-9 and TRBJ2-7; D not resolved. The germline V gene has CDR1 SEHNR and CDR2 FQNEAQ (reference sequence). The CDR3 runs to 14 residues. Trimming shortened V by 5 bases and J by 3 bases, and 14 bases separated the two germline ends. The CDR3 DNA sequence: TGTGCCAGCAGCCCGGATGGAGCCCGCTACGAGCAGTACTTC. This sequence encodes CASSPDGARYEQYF.

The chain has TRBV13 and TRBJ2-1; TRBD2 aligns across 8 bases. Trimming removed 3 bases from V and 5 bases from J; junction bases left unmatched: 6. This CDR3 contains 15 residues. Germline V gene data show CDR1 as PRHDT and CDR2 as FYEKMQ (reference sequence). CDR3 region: CASSLGTRSHNEQFF. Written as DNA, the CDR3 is TGTGCCAGCAGCTTGGGGACTAGGAGCCACAATGAGCAGTTCTTC. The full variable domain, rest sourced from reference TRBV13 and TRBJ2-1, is AAGVIQSPRHLIKEKRETATLKCYPIPRHDTVYWYQQGPGQDPQFLISFYEKMQSDKGSIPDRFSAQQFSDYHSELNMSSLELGDSALYFCASSLGTRSHNEQFFGPGTRLTVL.

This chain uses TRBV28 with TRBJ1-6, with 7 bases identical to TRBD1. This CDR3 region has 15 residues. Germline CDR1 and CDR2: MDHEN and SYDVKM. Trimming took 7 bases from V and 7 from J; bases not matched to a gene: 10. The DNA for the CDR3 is TGTGCCAGCACGACCACGGACAGGCCGAATTCACCCCTCCACTTT. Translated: CASTTTDRPNSPLHF. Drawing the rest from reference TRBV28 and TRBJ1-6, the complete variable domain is DVKVTQSSRYLVKRTGEKVFLECVQDMDHENMFWYRQDPGLGLRLIYFSYDVKMKEKGDIPEGYSVSREKKERFSLILESASTNQTSMYLCASTTTDRPNSPLHFGNGTRLTVT.

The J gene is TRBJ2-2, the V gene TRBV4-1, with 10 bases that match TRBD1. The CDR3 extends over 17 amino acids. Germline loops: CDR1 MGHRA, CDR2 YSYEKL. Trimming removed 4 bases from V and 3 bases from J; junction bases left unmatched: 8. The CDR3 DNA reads TGCGCCAGCAGCCGACAAGACAGGGGGCCCGACACCGGGGAGCTGTTTTTT. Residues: CASSRQDRGPDTGELFF.

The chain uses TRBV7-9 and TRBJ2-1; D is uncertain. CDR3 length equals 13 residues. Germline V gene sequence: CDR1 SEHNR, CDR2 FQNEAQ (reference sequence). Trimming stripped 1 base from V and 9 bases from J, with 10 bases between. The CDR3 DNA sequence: TGTGCCAGCAGCTTAGAGAGAAGAGGTGAGCAGTTCTTC. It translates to CASSLERRGEQFF.

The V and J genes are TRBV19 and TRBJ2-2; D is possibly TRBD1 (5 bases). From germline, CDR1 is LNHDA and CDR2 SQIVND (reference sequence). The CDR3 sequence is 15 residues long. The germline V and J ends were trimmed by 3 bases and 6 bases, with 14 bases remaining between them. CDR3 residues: CASSIRAVRPGELFF. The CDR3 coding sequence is TGTGCCAGTAGTATCAGGGCGGTCCGTCCCGGGGAGCTGTTTTTT.

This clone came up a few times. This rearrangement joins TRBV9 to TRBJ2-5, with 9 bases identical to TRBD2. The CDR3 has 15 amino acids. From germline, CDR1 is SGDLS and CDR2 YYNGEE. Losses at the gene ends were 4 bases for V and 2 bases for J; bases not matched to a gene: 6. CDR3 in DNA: TGTGCCAGCAGCACGAGCGGGGGGATACAAGAGACCCAGTACTTC. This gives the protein CASSTSGGIQETQYF.

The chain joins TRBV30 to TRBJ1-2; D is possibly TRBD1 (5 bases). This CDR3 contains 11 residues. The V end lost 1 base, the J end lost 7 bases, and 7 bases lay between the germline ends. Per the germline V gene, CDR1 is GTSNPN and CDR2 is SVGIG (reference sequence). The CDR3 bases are TGTGCCTGGAGTGCAGGGTTTGGCTACACCTTC. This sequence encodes CAWSAGFGYTF.

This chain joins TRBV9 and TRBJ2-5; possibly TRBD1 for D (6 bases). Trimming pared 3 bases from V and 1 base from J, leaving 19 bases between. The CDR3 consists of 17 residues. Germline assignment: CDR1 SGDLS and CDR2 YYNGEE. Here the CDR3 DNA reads TGTGCCAGCAGCGGGGGACCTATGAGGGGGACCCAAGAGACCCAGTACTTC. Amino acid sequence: CASSGGPMRGTQETQYF.

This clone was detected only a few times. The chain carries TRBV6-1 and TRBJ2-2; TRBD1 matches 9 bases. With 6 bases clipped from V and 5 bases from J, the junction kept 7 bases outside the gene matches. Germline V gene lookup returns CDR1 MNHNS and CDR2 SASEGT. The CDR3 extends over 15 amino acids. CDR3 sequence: CASSKGQGKTGELFF. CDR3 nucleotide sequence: TGTGCCAGCAGCAAGGGACAGGGCAAAACCGGGGAGCTGTTTTTT.

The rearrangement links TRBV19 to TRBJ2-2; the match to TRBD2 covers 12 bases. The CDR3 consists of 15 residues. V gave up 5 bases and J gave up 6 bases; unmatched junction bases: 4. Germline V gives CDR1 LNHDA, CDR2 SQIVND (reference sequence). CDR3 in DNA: TGTGCCAGTAGTCGACTAGCGGGAGCGGCCGGGGAGCTGTTTTTT. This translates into CASSRLAGAAGELFF.

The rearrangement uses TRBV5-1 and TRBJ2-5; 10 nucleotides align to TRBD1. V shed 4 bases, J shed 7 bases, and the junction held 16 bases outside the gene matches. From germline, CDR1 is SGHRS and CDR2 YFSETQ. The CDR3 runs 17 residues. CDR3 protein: CASSIVPPGTGEGTQYF. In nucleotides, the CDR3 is TGCGCCAGCAGCATTGTCCCTCCGGGGACAGGGGAAGGGACCCAGTACTTC.